These 4 T cell receptor beta chains originate from one sample sequenced in a study of blood T cells in healthy people across ages. Primed by a sample-barcoded 5' primer and a J-beta primer mix, a second PCR proceeded for about 6 to 12 cycles. TCRdb passed the 5' RACE reads through MiXCR, listing each CDR3 protein once. This table has some 750,000 distinct CDR3 sequences, 22% appearing once. The sample consisted of blood. Every receptor here comes from a man in his 70s in good health.

A word on this clonotype: Mismatch with germline at one junction end may stem from a read error. The chain employs TRBV3-1 and TRBJ2-5; 12 nucleotides agree with TRBD2. This CDR3 comprises 15 residues. The germline CDR1 and CDR2 sequences are LGHDT and YNNKEL (reference sequence). Here the CDR3 reads CASIQLAGGGETQYF. The CDR3 coding sequence is TGTGCCAGCATCCAACTAGCGGGAGGAGGAGAGACTCAGTACTTC.

This clonotype was counted between two and nine times. V is TRBV7-8 and J is TRBJ2-7; D gene ambiguous. With 5 bases removed from V and 6 bases from J, the gap between germline ends came to 17 bases. The CDR3 sequence is 14 residues long. The germline gives CDR1 SGHVS, CDR2 FQNEAQ. DNA of the CDR3: TGTGCCAGCAGCAAGATTGACGCCGTGGGCGAGCAGTACTTC. Translated, it gives CASSKIDAVGEQYF.

The gene calls are TRBV4-2 and TRBJ1-2; no definite D call. With 0 bases removed from V and 0 bases from J, the gap between germline ends came to 14 bases. The CDR3 runs 17 residues. Germline CDR1 reads LGHNA; CDR2 reads YNFKEQ. This chain's CDR3 is CASSQDRLAGANYGYTF. The CDR3 nucleotides read TGTGCCAGCAGCCAAGATCGTCTCGCCGGCGCTAACTATGGCTACACCTTC.

This clonotype was counted a few times. The chain links TRBV7-9 to TRBJ2-5; 7 positions agree with TRBD2. The J call may be in error: the DNA end matches TRBJ2-1 better. This CDR3 is built from 15 residues. Germline V gives CDR1 SEHNR, CDR2 FQNEAQ (reference sequence). The CDR3 DNA reads TGTGCCAGCAGCTTAGTCCTAGCGGTCTGGGGAGAGCAGTTCTTC. It yields the protein CASSLVLAVWGEQFF.